The 27 T cell receptor beta chains in this list originate from one sample, sequenced in a study of shared clonotypes between healthy human individuals. The protocol was immunoSEQ multiplex PCR, while the TCRdb copy is restricted to in-frame clones and leaves out a portion. The table lists around 2,000,000 clones, roughly 94% of them singletons, with about 0.13% in the top ten. Material for sequencing was naive CD4+ T cells sorted from blood. Subset: CD45RA+ positively selected. These receptor sequences come from a man aged 18 to 29 in good health.

Worth noting for this clone: Other DNA sequences in the same sample also yield this CDR3. This sequence joins TRBV30 and TRBJ2-7; maybe TRBD1 (6 bases). In germline, CDR1 is GTSNPN, CDR2 SVGIG (reference sequence). Trimming took off 0 bases at V and 7 bases at J, with 10 bases between the two ends. This CDR3 contains 12 residues. The CDR3 loop reads CAWSVWGREQYF. The CDR3 DNA reads TGTGCCTGGAGTGTGTGGGGGCGGGAGCAGTACTTC.

In the case of this clone: The sample has other DNA sequences that encode this CDR3 too. V usage is TRBV7-2 and J usage is TRBJ2-1; TRBD2 agrees at 7 bases. The CDR3 runs to 12 residues. With V trimmed by 6 bases and J by 8 bases, 4 bases remained unmatched. The germline gives CDR1 SGHTA, CDR2 FQGNSA. The DNA for the CDR3 is TGTGCCAGCAGTCCTGGACTAGATGAGCAGTTCTTC. It is translated as CASSPGLDEQFF.

The genes are TRBV28 and TRBJ1-5; maybe TRBD1 (5 bases). This CDR3 has 16 residues. Per the germline V gene, CDR1 is MDHEN and CDR2 is SYDVKM. V lost 7 bases and J 5 bases, leaving 21 bases between the germline ends. The CDR3 here is CASKHKWGLRDQPQHF. As DNA, the CDR3 is TGTGCCAGCAAACACAAATGGGGCCTCCGTGATCAGCCCCAGCATTTT.

The V gene is TRBV5-4, the J gene TRBJ2-7; TRBD1 matches at 7 bases. CDR3 length: 15 residues. V was pared by 4 bases and J by 0 bases, with 7 bases of the junction left unmatched. Germline-derived CDR1 and CDR2 are SGHNT and YYREEE (reference sequence). The DNA of the CDR3 is TGTGCCAGCAGCCTAGGACAGGCGAGCTCCTACGAGCAGTACTTC. This translates into CASSLGQASSYEQYF.

This chain links TRBV6-1 with TRBJ2-7, with D unresolved. Germline V gene sequence: CDR1 MNHNS, CDR2 SASEGT. The CDR3 is 12 residues long. The V end lost 6 bases, the J end lost 2 bases, and 8 bases lay between the germline ends. CDR3: CASRGIPYEQYF. The CDR3 DNA follows: TGTGCCAGCAGGGGAATCCCCTACGAGCAGTACTTC.

Comments on this clone: Other nucleotide sequences from this sample produce the same CDR3. The chain employs TRBV5-8 and TRBJ2-1, with unresolved D. Germline V CDR1 and CDR2: SGHTS, YDEGEE. The CDR3 is 14 amino acids. V lost 1 base, J lost 1 base, and 6 bases lay in between. Here the CDR3 DNA reads TGTGCCAGCAGCTTGACGGGTTCCTACAATGAGCAGTTCTTC. Its translation: CASSLTGSYNEQFF. Filled out from reference TRBV5-8 and TRBJ2-1, the complete variable domain reads EAGVTQSPTHLIKTRGQQATLRCSPISGHTSVYWYQQALGLGLQFLLWYDEGEERNRGNFPPRFSGRQFPNYSSELNVNALELEDSALYLCASSLTGSYNEQFFGPGTRLTVL.

The chain combines TRBV6-5 with TRBJ1-1; 7 positions agree with TRBD1. The ends lost 3 bases at V and 0 bases at J; junction bases unmatched: 4. Germline V gene lookup returns CDR1 MNHEY and CDR2 SVGAGI. The CDR3 is 15 residues long. The CDR3 is CASSYQTGLNTEAFF. CDR3 DNA sequence: TGTGCCAGCAGTTATCAGACAGGGTTGAACACTGAAGCTTTCTTT.

This chain uses TRBV18 with TRBJ1-3, with D perhaps matching TRBD1 (5 bases). V dropped 2 bases and J dropped 2 bases, with 13 bases sitting between them. The CDR3 runs 16 residues. CDR1 is KGHSH, CDR2 LQKENI, per germline. The CDR3 DNA is TGTGCCAGCTCACCAGGGGCCCCTGGGGCTGGAAACACCATATATTTT. Translating gives CASSPGAPGAGNTIYF.

This chain uses TRBV6-5 with TRBJ2-3; D call uncertain. The CDR3 sequence is 12 residues long. Germline lookup yields CDR1 MNHEY and CDR2 SVGAGI. Trimming took off 2 bases at V and 4 bases at J, with 4 bases between the two ends. CDR3 DNA sequence: TGTGCCAGCAGTTACAACGCAGATACGCAGTATTTT. The encoded protein is CASSYNADTQYF.

CDR3: CASSLARVSGANVLTF. The CDR3 DNA sequence: TGTGCCAGCAGCTTGGCTCGGGTCTCTGGGGCCAACGTCCTGACTTTC. The rearrangement links TRBV5-4 to TRBJ2-6; no clear D gene. The V gene lost 0 bases and the J gene lost 0 bases, with 7 bases spanning the gap. There are 16 residues in the CDR3. Germline CDR1 reads SGHNT; CDR2 reads YYREEE (reference sequence).

J is TRBJ1-1 and V is TRBV28; 9 bases agree with TRBD1. The CDR3 totals 16 residues. V shed 4 bases, J shed 3 bases, and the junction held 9 bases outside the gene matches. Germline assignment: CDR1 MDHEN and CDR2 SYDVKM. The CDR3 here is CASSSPGTGKDTEAFF. CDR3 DNA sequence: TGTGCCAGCAGTTCTCCCGGGACAGGGAAGGACACTGAAGCTTTCTTT.

The chain recombines TRBV7-3 with TRBJ2-3; TRBD1 aligns across 7 bases. Trimming took 4 bases from V and 4 from J; bases not matched to a gene: 5. Germline assignment: CDR1 SGHTA and CDR2 FQGTGA. The CDR3 contains 14 residues. In DNA form, the CDR3 reads TGTGCCAGCAGCTCGACAGGGACCCCAGATACGCAGTATTTT. Its translation is CASSSTGTPDTQYF.

V usage is TRBV27 and J usage is TRBJ2-3, with D perhaps TRBD1 or TRBD2 (5 bases each). The CDR3 loop spans 13 amino acids. The V and J ends lost 6 bases and 2 bases respectively, with 9 bases between them. Germline V CDR1 and CDR2: MNHEY, SMNVEV (reference sequence). The CDR3 here is CASRRGTTDTQYF. The CDR3 DNA reads as TGTGCCAGCAGGAGAGGGACCACAGATACGCAGTATTTT.

CDR3 amino acids: CASSLPGRNEQFF. The CDR3 coding sequence is TGTGCCAGCAGCTTACCAGGGCGCAATGAGCAGTTCTTC. The chain joins TRBV7-2 to TRBJ2-1; D perhaps matches TRBD1 (5 bases). Germline-derived CDR1 and CDR2 are SGHTA and FQGNSA. This CDR3 has 13 residues. Trimming cost V 2 bases and J 6 bases, with 8 bases left between them.

The rearrangement links TRBV10-3 to TRBJ1-3; perhaps TRBD1 as D (5 bases). CDR1 is ENHRY and CDR2 is SYGVKD in the germline V gene. This CDR3 spans 15 amino acids. Trimming left V 5 bases short and J 7 bases short, with 18 bases between. The chain's CDR3 is CAISRLAGGGNTIYF. Here the CDR3 DNA reads TGTGCCATCAGTAGATTGGCCGGGGGAGGGAACACCATATATTTT.

The chain recombines TRBV5-1 with TRBJ2-3; D might be TRBD1 (5 bases). Looked up from germline, CDR1 is SGHRS and CDR2 is YFSETQ. CDR3 length equals 15 residues. V lost 0 bases to trimming and J lost 2 bases, with 10 bases between them. The CDR3 is CASSLAQGITDTQYF. The CDR3 region has the DNA TGCGCCAGCAGCTTGGCCCAGGGTATCACAGATACGCAGTATTTT. The full variable domain, completed using reference TRBV5-1 and TRBJ2-3, is KAGVTQTPRYLIKTRGQQVTLSCSPISGHRSVSWYQQTPGQGLQFLFEYFSETQRNKGNFPGRFSGRQFSNSRSEMNVSTLELGDSALYLCASSLAQGITDTQYFGPGTRLTVL.

The chain's CDR3 is CASRSQGPEAFF. In DNA, the CDR3 is TGTGCCAGCCGATCGCAGGGGCCTGAAGCTTTCTTT. V gene TRBV6-6 combines with J gene TRBJ1-1; tentative D call: TRBD1 (6 bases). Trimming cost V 8 bases and J 6 bases, with 13 bases left between them. This CDR3 has 12 amino acids. The germline gives CDR1 MNHNY, CDR2 SVGAGI (reference sequence).

This chain connects TRBV28 to TRBJ2-5, with 8 bases aligning to TRBD2. The CDR3 runs 16 residues. The V gene's germline CDR1 is MDHEN and CDR2 SYDVKM. The V and J ends lost 6 bases and 0 bases, in that order; junction bases with no gene match: 9. The CDR3: CASSTPSAGDQETQYF. CDR3 bases: TGTGCCAGCAGCACCCCCTCAGCGGGGGACCAAGAGACCCAGTACTTC.

The J gene is TRBJ2-3, the V gene TRBV9; no definite D call. Germline V lookup: CDR1 SGDLS, CDR2 YYNGEE. The germline V and J ends were trimmed by 3 bases and 6 bases, with 14 bases remaining between them. The CDR3 covers 14 residues. Here the CDR3 DNA reads TGTGCCAGCAGCGGCCGTGGAGTTCCGGATACGCAGTATTTT. Protein sequence: CASSGRGVPDTQYF.

J is TRBJ1-1 and V is TRBV6-1, with TRBD1 matching 7 bases. The V gene's germline CDR1 is MNHNS and CDR2 SASEGT. CDR3 size: 15 residues. V lost 0 bases, J lost 5 bases, and 6 bases stayed unmatched. In DNA, the CDR3 is TGTGCCAGCAGTGAAGCCCCCAGGGGGATAACTGAAGCTTTCTTT. Translated: CASSEAPRGITEAFF.

The chain is built from TRBV2 and TRBJ2-2, with unresolved D. This CDR3 is 13 amino acids long. Between the trimmed V and J ends, which lost 1 base and 4 bases, there was a span of 4 bases. Germline-derived CDR1 and CDR2 are SNHLY and FYNNEI. The CDR3 DNA follows: TGTGCCAGCAGTGAAGGTATCACCGGGGAGCTGTTTTTT. Translation gives CASSEGITGELFF.

V is TRBV7-2 and J is TRBJ1-2; D perhaps matches TRBD1 (6 bases). Trimming pared 5 bases from V and 4 bases from J, leaving 20 bases between. CDR3 length: 16 residues. CDR1 and CDR2 (germline): SGHTA, FQGNSA. CDR3 in DNA: TGTGCCAGCAGCCTGACTTATCAGGGGCTTGGCTATGGCTACACCTTC. The encoded protein is CASSLTYQGLGYGYTF.

V and J are TRBV30 and TRBJ2-2; D is undetermined. Germline loops: CDR1 GTSNPN, CDR2 SVGIG (reference sequence). V lost 2 bases to trimming and J lost 5 bases, with 21 bases between them. CDR3 length: 17 amino acids. CDR3 in amino acids: CAWSKHPGGVKTGELFF. CDR3 sequence (DNA): TGTGCCTGGAGTAAGCACCCCGGTGGAGTAAAAACCGGGGAGCTGTTTTTT.

The CDR3 region has the DNA TGTGCCAGCAGCGCCCAGGGGGTGAACACCGGGGAGCTGTTTTTT. Its protein is CASSAQGVNTGELFF. The V call is TRBV7-9, the J call TRBJ2-2, with 7 bases lining up with TRBD1. CDR3 length: 15 residues. V lost 5 bases to trimming and J lost 1 base; unmatched junction nucleotides: 4. Per germline, CDR1 SEHNR and CDR2 FQNEAQ (reference sequence). Complete variable domain (other parts from reference TRBV7-9 and TRBJ2-2): DTGVSQNPRHKITKRGQNVTFRCDPISEHNRLYWYRQTLGQGPEFLTYFQNEAQLEKSRLLSDRFSAERPKGSFSTLEIQRTEQGDSAMYLCASSAQGVNTGELFFGEGSRLTVL.

The chain has TRBV15 and TRBJ1-6, with D possibly being TRBD1 (6 bases). This CDR3 comprises 15 residues. Trimming pared 0 bases from V and 11 bases from J, leaving 14 bases between. CDR1 is LNHNV, CDR2 YYDKDF, per germline (reference sequence). The CDR3 sequence is CATSRDRGTATPLHF. The DNA for the CDR3 is TGTGCCACCAGCAGAGATAGGGGGACGGCAACACCCCTCCACTTT.

This chain connects TRBV2 to TRBJ2-7, with D perhaps TRBD1 (6 bases). This CDR3 contains 17 residues. CDR1 and CDR2 from the germline V gene are SNHLY and FYNNEI. The ends were cut back, 3 bases at V and 1 base at J, with 19 bases in the middle. The CDR3 protein is CASSDQAWTAKSYEQYF. CDR3 nucleotides: TGTGCCAGCAGTGATCAGGCCTGGACAGCCAAATCCTACGAGCAGTACTTC.

This clone was observed once. At the DNA level, this CDR3 is encoded by other sequences in the same sample as well. The chain links TRBV18 to TRBJ2-5; perhaps TRBD1 as D (5 bases). V shed 3 bases and J shed 2 bases, with 10 bases lying between them. Looked up from germline, CDR1 is KGHSH and CDR2 is LQKENI. The CDR3 spans 14 residues. The CDR3 reads CASSPGRQQETQYF. CDR3 DNA: TGTGCCAGCTCACCGGGCAGACAGCAAGAGACCCAGTACTTC.